The 32 T cell receptor beta chains in this list originate from one sample, sequenced in a study of blood T cell repertoires in COVID-19. Only in-frame clones appear in the TCRdb table, and some are missing; sequencing was by immunoSEQ multiplex PCR. The top ten hold around 3.5% of the sample, which has 200,000 or so clones, just over 85% seen once. The source material was PBMCs or T cells enriched from blood (not recorded which). All receptors derive from a woman aged 40 to 49 with acute COVID-19.

The gene calls are TRBV12-3 or TRBV12-4 and TRBJ2-7; perhaps TRBD1 as D (6 bases). Trimming shortened V by 5 bases and J by 2 bases, and 10 bases separated the two germline ends. The CDR3 runs to 13 residues. The CDR3 DNA follows: TGTGCCAGCAGTAACCGACAGGCCTACGAGCAGTACTTC. Its translation: CASSNRQAYEQYF.

With respect to this clone: The germline gene is not matched at one end of the junction; a read error may be the cause. The chain links TRBV29-1 to TRBJ2-3; unclear D gene. The CDR3 is 14 residues long. Germline V CDR1 and CDR2: SQVTM, ANQGSEA. In DNA form, the CDR3 reads TGCAGCGTCGAAGCCGGAGCGCGGTCAGATACGCAGTATTTT. Translating it yields CSVEAGARSDTQYF.

J is TRBJ1-1 and V is TRBV5-1; no firm D call. V lost 0 bases and J 7 bases, leaving 13 bases between the germline ends. The CDR3 runs 14 residues. Germline CDR1 SGHRS, CDR2 YFSETQ. CDR3 in amino acids: CASSLGVTSGEAFF. For the CDR3, the DNA is TGCGCCAGCAGCTTGGGGGTCACATCGGGTGAAGCTTTCTTT.

This rearrangement joins TRBV4-2 to TRBJ1-4, with D uncertain. The CDR3 runs 11 residues. Germline CDR1 reads LGHNA; CDR2 reads YNFKEQ. V dropped 0 bases and J dropped 13 bases, with 6 bases sitting between them. The CDR3 nucleotides read TGTGCCAGCAGCCAAGATCGAGGACTGTTTTTT. Residues: CASSQDRGLFF.

The chain carries TRBV6-5 and TRBJ1-3; D is unresolved. The CDR3 has 14 residues. Germline V gene data show CDR1 as MNHEY and CDR2 as SVGAGI. Trimming left V 7 bases short and J 2 bases short, with 12 bases between. The CDR3 region is CASMPGGAGNTIYF. CDR3 sequence (DNA): TGTGCCAGCATGCCCGGCGGGGCTGGAAACACCATATATTTT.

This clone was picked up a small number of times. This sequence joins TRBV10-1 and TRBJ1-1, with D perhaps TRBD1 (5 bases). The CDR3 extends over 15 amino acids. CDR1 is WNHNN and CDR2 is SYGVQD in the germline V gene (reference sequence). Trimming took off 4 bases at V and 5 bases at J, with 17 bases between the two ends. CDR3 coding DNA: TGCGCCAGCAGTGCATCGGGTTCCAAGGGGACTGAAGCTTTCTTT. It encodes CASSASGSKGTEAFF.

This clone was observed a few times. CDR3 DNA sequence: TGTGCCAGTAGGCCTGGGGGGAGCTCCTATAATTCACCCCTCCACTTT. Amino acids: CASRPGGSSYNSPLHF. The chain is built from TRBV19 and TRBJ1-6; TRBD1 might be the D (5 bases). Trimming removed 6 bases from V and 0 bases from J, with 12 bases in between. The germline gives CDR1 LNHDA, CDR2 SQIVND (reference sequence). This CDR3 is 16 amino acids long.

The chain uses TRBV5-1 and TRBJ1-6; 10 bases agree with TRBD1. Losses at the gene ends were 5 bases for V and 10 bases for J; bases not matched to a gene: 9. The CDR3 is 15 residues long. Looked up from germline, CDR1 is SGHRS and CDR2 is YFSETQ. CDR3 amino acids: CASRTWTGGISPLHF. The DNA for the CDR3 is TGCGCCAGCAGGACGTGGACAGGGGGTATATCACCCCTCCACTTT.

This clone was detected once. The gene calls are TRBV2 and TRBJ1-1; tentatively, D is TRBD1 (5 bases). This CDR3 spans 14 amino acids. Germline V gene sequence: CDR1 SNHLY, CDR2 FYNNEI. With 10 bases removed from V and 0 bases from J, the gap between germline ends came to 15 bases. The CDR3 is CATVFQGMNTEAFF. The CDR3, as DNA: TGTGCCACCGTATTCCAGGGTATGAACACTGAAGCTTTCTTT.

The chain carries TRBV7-9 and TRBJ1-2; D is uncertain. This CDR3 spans 17 amino acids. V dropped 4 bases and J dropped 6 bases, with 24 bases sitting between them. Looked up from germline, CDR1 is SEHNR and CDR2 is FQNEAQ (reference sequence). The CDR3 loop reads CASSSPSGLGLEDGYTF. The CDR3 DNA reads TGTGCCAGCAGCTCGCCCTCGGGTTTAGGTCTGGAAGATGGCTACACCTTC.

The V gene is TRBV11-2, the J gene TRBJ2-2; a weak D match, TRBD1 (5 bases). The CDR3 spans 14 residues. Germline V gene sequence: CDR1 SGHAT, CDR2 FQNNGV. V was pared by 8 bases and J by 1 base, with 11 bases between. This CDR3 is CASFEQGNTGELFF. CDR3 nucleotides: TGTGCCAGCTTCGAGCAGGGGAACACCGGGGAGCTGTTTTTT.

The chain joins TRBV2 to TRBJ1-2; D uncertain. The CDR3 contains 14 residues. The germline gives CDR1 SNHLY, CDR2 FYNNEI. Between the trimmed V and J ends, which lost 4 bases and 2 bases, there was a span of 11 bases. The DNA of the CDR3 is TGTGCCAGCAGTGTGGACGGGATCAACTATGGCTACACCTTC. Residues: CASSVDGINYGYTF.

This clone was detected a few times. V and J are TRBV2 and TRBJ1-4; possible D gene TRBD1, 6 bases. V was cut by 6 bases and J by 4 bases, with 12 bases left in between. Looked up from germline, CDR1 is SNHLY and CDR2 is FYNNEI. The CDR3 has 14 residues. The CDR3 reads CASSDRDINEKLFF. CDR3 sequence (DNA): TGTGCCAGCAGCGACCGGGACATTAATGAAAAACTGTTTTTT.

This chain uses TRBV28 with TRBJ1-1; D not resolved. Germline CDR1 is MDHEN and CDR2 is SYDVKM. The V end was cut by 7 bases, the J end by 1 base, with 10 bases between. The CDR3 spans 13 residues. The CDR3 is CASTRESNTEAFF. DNA of the CDR3: TGTGCCAGCACCCGGGAGTCGAACACTGAAGCTTTCTTT. The whole variable domain, remainder taken from reference TRBV28 and TRBJ1-1, is DVKVTQSSRYLVKRTGEKVFLECVQDMDHENMFWYRQDPGLGLRLIYFSYDVKMKEKGDIPEGYSVSREKKERFSLILESASTNQTSMYLCASTRESNTEAFFGQGTRLTVV.

This clone was seen only a few times. The rearrangement links TRBV7-9 to TRBJ2-7; D ambiguous. The CDR3 loop spans 13 amino acids. V was shortened by 3 bases and J by 2 bases, with 8 bases between the two germline ends. Looked up from germline, CDR1 is SEHNR and CDR2 is FQNEAQ (reference sequence). CDR3 sequence: CASSFDTAYEQYF. The CDR3 DNA is TGTGCCAGCAGCTTTGACACTGCCTACGAGCAGTACTTC.

This sequence joins TRBV7-9 and TRBJ1-5; D is ambiguous. The CDR3 loop spans 13 amino acids. CDR1 is SEHNR and CDR2 is FQNEAQ in the germline V gene (reference sequence). V was trimmed by 5 bases and J by 5 bases, leaving 10 bases between them. As DNA, the CDR3 is TGTGCCAGCAGCCACAGTCAGGATCAGCCCCAGCATTTT. Translating gives CASSHSQDQPQHF.

V gene TRBV7-8 combines with J gene TRBJ2-7, with 8 bases fitting TRBD1. V shed 5 bases and J 6 bases; nucleotides not matched to a gene: 12. The CDR3 extends over 15 amino acids. Per the germline V gene, CDR1 is SGHVS and CDR2 is FQNEAQ. The CDR3 here is CASSLGQGLSSEQYV. DNA of the CDR3: TGTGCCAGCAGCCTCGGACAGGGCCTCTCGTCCGAGCAGTACGTC.

The V call is TRBV18, the J call TRBJ2-3; TRBD2 agrees at 13 bases. CDR1 is KGHSH and CDR2 is LQKENI in the germline V gene. After removal of 5 bases from V and 2 bases from J, the junction contained 4 bases not matched to a gene. The length of the CDR3 is 16 residues. For the CDR3, the DNA is TGTGCCAGCTCAAGGACTAGCGGGGGAAACACAGATACGCAGTATTTT. Protein: CASSRTSGGNTDTQYF. The full variable domain, completed using reference TRBV18 and TRBJ2-3, is NAGVMQNPRHLVRRRGQEARLRCSPMKGHSHVYWYRQLPEEGLKFMVYLQKENIIDESGMPKERFSAEFPKEGPSILRIQQVVRGDSAAYFCASSRTSGGNTDTQYFGPGTRLTVL.

The chain is built from TRBV18 and TRBJ2-7; D might be TRBD1 (6 bases). CDR3 length: 13 amino acids. The V gene lost 4 bases and the J gene lost 3 bases, with 10 bases spanning the gap. Germline V gene sequence: CDR1 KGHSH, CDR2 LQKENI. The chain's CDR3 is CASSRDNDYEQYV. Here the CDR3 DNA reads TGTGCCAGCTCACGGGACAACGACTACGAGCAGTACGTC.

This clone has more than one count but fewer than ten. V and J are TRBV6-5 and TRBJ1-3, with D possibly matching TRBD1 (5 bases). This CDR3 region has 13 residues. Germline-derived CDR1 and CDR2 are MNHEY and SVGAGI. V dropped 8 bases and J dropped 4 bases, with 12 bases sitting between them. CDR3 bases: TGTGCCAGCGGGGGGGTCATCGGAAACACCATATATTTT. This gives the protein CASGGVIGNTIYF.

This sequence joins TRBV12-3 or TRBV12-4 and TRBJ1-1; D uncertain. Trimming removed 2 bases at V and 11 bases at J, with 15 bases between. The CDR3 totals 13 residues. CDR3 DNA: TGTGCCAGCAGTTTAAAGGCTGAGAGGGCTGCTTTCTTT. This codes for CASSLKAERAAFF.

The genes are TRBV13 and TRBJ1-1; no clear D. The CDR3 sequence is 13 residues long. V was cut by 5 bases and J by 10 bases, with 17 bases left in between. The V gene's germline CDR1 is PRHDT and CDR2 FYEKMQ (reference sequence). This chain's CDR3 is CASSPRRNPPAFF. CDR3 sequence (DNA): TGTGCCAGCAGCCCCCGGAGGAACCCGCCAGCTTTCTTT.

The chain couples TRBV6-2 or TRBV6-3 to TRBJ1-2; D gene ambiguous. In germline, CDR1 is MNHEY, CDR2 SVGEGT. The CDR3 is 13 residues long. Trimming took off 4 bases at V and 2 bases at J, with 8 bases between the two ends. CDR3 protein: CASSSTGNYGYTF. In DNA, the CDR3 is TGTGCCAGCAGTTCTACGGGGAACTATGGCTACACCTTC.

This clone was recorded many times. The chain recombines TRBV11-2 with TRBJ2-7; 9 nucleotides agree with TRBD2. V lost 0 bases to trimming and J lost 2 bases; unmatched junction nucleotides: 2. The CDR3 consists of 15 residues. From germline, CDR1 is SGHAT and CDR2 FQNNGV. CDR3 sequence: CASSLEAGGPYEQYF. CDR3 sequence (DNA): TGTGCCAGCAGCTTAGAGGCGGGGGGGCCCTACGAGCAGTACTTC. Variable domain in full (rest from reference TRBV11-2 and TRBJ2-7): EAGVAQSPRYKIIEKRQSVAFWCNPISGHATLYWYQQILGQGPKLLIQFQNNGVVDDSQLPKDRFSAERLKGVDSTLKIQPAKLEDSAVYLCASSLEAGGPYEQYFGPGTRLTVT.

This chain uses TRBV30 with TRBJ1-5, with D possibly TRBD1 on 6 matching bases. The length of the CDR3 is 14 residues. Trimming pared 1 base from V and 4 bases from J, leaving 11 bases between. Looked up from germline, CDR1 is GTSNPN and CDR2 is SVGIG (reference sequence). Written as DNA, the CDR3 is TGTGCCTGGAGTGGTGCAGGGGCAAATCAGCCCCAGCATTTT. Translating it yields CAWSGAGANQPQHF.

The chain carries TRBV3-1 (or the pseudogene TRBV3-2) and TRBJ1-1; tentatively, D is TRBD1 (6 bases). The CDR3 consists of 15 residues. Per the germline V gene, CDR1 is LGHDT and CDR2 is YNNKEL (reference sequence). Trimming removed 3 bases from V and 1 base from J, with 12 bases in between. CDR3 in DNA: TGTGCCAGCAGCCACTCAGACAGGCGGAACACTGAAGCTTTCTTT. Its translation: CASSHSDRRNTEAFF.

About this clone itself: This sample includes further DNA sequences coding for the same CDR3. The chain carries TRBV20-1 and TRBJ1-1; D remains ambiguous. Trimming removed 4 bases from V and 3 bases from J, with 6 bases in between. CDR3 length equals 11 residues. Germline CDR1 is DFQATT and CDR2 is SNEGSKA (reference sequence). This CDR3 is CSATLYTEAFF. DNA of the CDR3: TGCAGTGCTACCCTCTACACTGAAGCTTTCTTT.

This chain connects TRBV2 to TRBJ1-5; TRBD1 matches 8 bases. Germline-derived CDR1 and CDR2 are SNHLY and FYNNEI. V was pared by 8 bases and J by 5 bases, with 11 bases of the junction left unmatched. This CDR3 region has 15 residues. The CDR3 sequence is CASGPDRGGDQPQHF. In DNA, the CDR3 is TGTGCCAGCGGACCTGACAGGGGCGGTGATCAGCCCCAGCATTTT.

The V and J genes are TRBV7-3 and TRBJ1-1; D uncertain. Trimming cost V 3 bases and J 5 bases, with 10 bases left between them. The CDR3 consists of 13 residues. The germline CDR1 and CDR2 sequences are SGHTA and FQGTGA. CDR3 bases: TGTGCCAGCAGCTTGTCGAGCCTGACTGAAGCTTTCTTT. It codes for CASSLSSLTEAFF.

This clone was detected once. The chain couples TRBV11-2 to TRBJ2-5, with TRBD1 identical over 7 bases. Trimming took 5 bases from V and 0 from J; bases not matched to a gene: 6. Looked up from germline, CDR1 is SGHAT and CDR2 is FQNNGV. CDR3 length: 15 amino acids. CDR3: CASSLSDRDQETQYF. In DNA, the CDR3 is TGTGCCAGCAGCCTATCCGACAGGGACCAAGAGACCCAGTACTTC.

This clone was recorded only once. The chain combines TRBV5-1 with TRBJ1-2, with 8 bases identical to TRBD1. The CDR3 has 14 amino acids. J gave up 2 bases and V 4 bases, and 4 bases lay outside the gene matches. Germline assignment: CDR1 SGHRS and CDR2 YFSETQ. The chain's CDR3 is CASSPGGENYGYTF. DNA of the CDR3: TGCGCCAGCAGCCCAGGGGGCGAGAACTATGGCTACACCTTC.

The rearrangement joins TRBV24-1 to TRBJ2-3, with 11 bases lining up with TRBD2. Unmatched junction bases numbered 4, after V lost 3 bases and J lost 0 bases. In germline, CDR1 is KGHDR, CDR2 SFDVKD. This CDR3 region has 17 residues. In DNA, the CDR3 is TGTGCCACCAGTGATCCTGGGACTAGCGGAAGCACAGATACGCAGTATTTT. This sequence encodes CATSDPGTSGSTDTQYF.